The 32 T cell receptor beta chains presented below share a single source sample, sequenced in a study of shared clonotypes between healthy human individuals. TCRdb keeps only in-frame clones here, not all; method: immunoSEQ multiplex PCR. Here the sample spans around 350,000 clones, around 67% being singletons. The sample taken for sequencing was memory CD4+ T cells sorted from blood. Subset of the sample: CD45RA-negative fraction. The receptors shown here come from a man aged 25-45 years in good health.

The chain carries TRBV9 and TRBJ2-6, with 7 bases lining up with TRBD1. This CDR3 is built from 16 residues. With 4 bases clipped from V and 0 bases from J, the junction kept 4 bases outside the gene matches. The germline gives CDR1 SGDLS, CDR2 YYNGEE. The CDR3 is CASSTGVGSGANVLTF. In nucleotides, the CDR3 is TGTGCCAGCAGCACAGGGGTGGGCTCTGGGGCCAACGTCCTGACTTTC.

The rearrangement uses TRBV2 and TRBJ2-3, with TRBD2 identical over 7 bases. Germline values: CDR1 SNHLY, CDR2 FYNNEI. After removal of 2 bases from V and 1 base from J, the junction contained 3 bases not matched to a gene. The CDR3 contains 15 residues. The CDR3 sequence: CASSEQTSGTDTQYF. The DNA for the CDR3 is TGTGCCAGCAGTGAACAAACTAGCGGCACAGATACGCAGTATTTT. The full variable domain, rest sourced from reference TRBV2 and TRBJ2-3, is EPEVTQTPSHQVTQMGQEVILRCVPISNHLYFYWYRQILGQKVEFLVSFYNNEISEKSEIFDDQFSVERPDGSNFTLKIRSTKLEDSAMYFCASSEQTSGTDTQYFGPGTRLTVL.

As regards this clone: A much larger clone is a single base away; this may be a read error. V usage is TRBV13 and J usage is TRBJ2-7; the D is unclear. Germline V gene data show CDR1 as PRHDT and CDR2 as FYEKMQ (reference sequence). Deletions cut 4 bases from V and 3 bases from J, with 4 bases between. The CDR3 has 11 amino acids. CDR3 nucleotides: TGTGCCAGCAGCTCCAACTACGAGCAGTACTTC. Translation: CASSSNYEQYF.

The CDR3 region has the DNA TGTGCCAGCGCCTCTAGCAATCAGCCCCAGCATTTT. It translates to CASASSNQPQHF. The chain is built from TRBV2 and TRBJ1-5; D uncertain. V was shortened by 8 bases and J by 0 bases, with 5 bases between the two germline ends. Germline assignment: CDR1 SNHLY and CDR2 FYNNEI. The CDR3 is made up of 12 amino acids.

This rearrangement joins TRBV5-1 to TRBJ2-7, with 9 bases identical to TRBD1. CDR3 length: 15 residues. Germline V lookup: CDR1 SGHRS, CDR2 YFSETQ. Trimming removed 3 bases from V and 2 bases from J; junction bases left unmatched: 6. CDR3 DNA: TGCGCCAGCAGCTGGGGGGGACAGGGCACCTACGAGCAGTACTTC. Translating it yields CASSWGGQGTYEQYF.

The V gene is TRBV30, the J gene TRBJ1-5; 8 positions match TRBD1. Trimming cost V 4 bases and J 6 bases; bases outside gene matches: 5. Germline-derived CDR1 and CDR2 are GTSNPN and SVGIG (reference sequence). The CDR3 totals 13 residues. CDR3: CAWTGQVGQPQHF. DNA of the CDR3: TGTGCCTGGACGGGACAGGTGGGTCAGCCCCAGCATTTT. Filled out from reference TRBV30 and TRBJ1-5, the complete variable domain reads SQTIHQWPATLVQPVGSPLSLECTVEGTSNPNLYWYRQAAGRGLQLLFYSVGIGQISSEVPQNLSASRPQDRQFILSSKKLLLSDSGFYLCAWTGQVGQPQHFGDGTRLSIL.

This clone was seen at least ten times. The rearrangement joins TRBV19 to TRBJ1-5; the D is unclear. Trimming removed 5 bases at V and 5 bases at J, with 10 bases between. CDR1 LNHDA and CDR2 SQIVND come from the germline V gene (reference sequence). The CDR3 has 13 amino acids. CDR3 sequence reads: CASSYSTDQPQHF. The CDR3 region has the DNA TGTGCCAGTAGTTACTCGACTGATCAGCCCCAGCATTTT.

This clone has a handful of counts. This rearrangement joins TRBV21-1 to TRBJ1-1; the table assigns TRBD1, which was not confirmed against the DNA. TRBV21-1 is labeled a pseudogene. This CDR3 has 15 amino acids. The CDR3 sequence is CASSNAGQTNTEAFF. The CDR3 DNA reads TGTGCCAGCAGCAACGCGGGACAGACGAACACTGAAGCTTTCTTT.

The rearrangement links TRBV18 to TRBJ1-5; no clear D gene. The CDR3 consists of 16 residues. Per germline, CDR1 KGHSH and CDR2 LQKENI. The V end lost 3 bases, the J end lost 2 bases, and 14 bases lay between the germline ends. CDR3 sequence reads: CASSPLGSVGNQPQHF. Here the CDR3 DNA reads TGTGCCAGCTCACCTCTAGGTTCCGTCGGCAATCAGCCCCAGCATTTT.

The J gene is TRBJ1-4, the V gene TRBV7-2, with D uncertain. Germline values: CDR1 SGHTA, CDR2 FQGNSA. V gave up 2 bases and J gave up 2 bases, with 9 bases separating them. The CDR3 spans 15 residues. CDR3 bases: TGTGCCAGCAGCTTATCAGGTCACACTAATGAAAAACTGTTTTTT. Protein: CASSLSGHTNEKLFF. The entire variable domain, with the rest obtained from reference TRBV7-2 and TRBJ1-4, is as follows: GAGVSQSPSNKVTEKGKDVELRCDPISGHTALYWYRQSLGQGLEFLIYFQGNSAPDKSGLPSDRFSAERTGGSVSTLTIQRTQQEDSAVYLCASSLSGHTNEKLFFGSGTQLSVL.

With respect to this clone: Other DNA sequences within the sample encode an identical CDR3. The V gene is TRBV19, the J gene TRBJ1-5; 8 nucleotides match TRBD1. This CDR3 region has 14 residues. After removal of 6 bases from V and 6 bases from J, the junction contained 7 bases not matched to a gene. Per the germline V gene, CDR1 is LNHDA and CDR2 is SQIVND (reference sequence). The CDR3 nucleotides are TGTGCCAGTAGCACGGGACAGGTTTTTCAGCCCCAGCATTTT. Its translation is CASSTGQVFQPQHF. Drawing the rest from reference TRBV19 and TRBJ1-5, the complete variable domain is DGGITQSPKYLFRKEGQNVTLSCEQNLNHDAMYWYRQDPGQGLRLIYYSQIVNDFQKGDIAEGYSVSREKKESFPLTVTSAQKNPTAFYLCASSTGQVFQPQHFGDGTRLSIL.

The CDR3 sequence is CASSLIGGQDEKLFF. The CDR3 DNA sequence: TGTGCCAGCAGCTTGATCGGGGGGCAAGATGAAAAACTGTTTTTT. V is TRBV5-4 and J is TRBJ1-4, with a weak D call TRBD1 (6 bases). Germline CDR1 SGHNT, CDR2 YYREEE (reference sequence). V lost 1 base and J 6 bases, leaving 13 bases between the germline ends. CDR3 length equals 15 residues.

The sample holds one count of this clone. V gene TRBV6-5 combines with J gene TRBJ2-5; 9 bases agree with TRBD1. Germline V lookup: CDR1 MNHEY, CDR2 SVGAGI. CDR3 length: 16 amino acids. Losses at the gene ends were 4 bases for V and 5 bases for J; bases not matched to a gene: 11. This CDR3 is CASSFSTGGLRETQYF. In nucleotides, the CDR3 is TGTGCCAGCAGTTTTTCGACAGGGGGGTTGAGGGAGACCCAGTACTTC.

This chain uses TRBV5-1 with TRBJ2-2; D not resolved. V was trimmed by 0 bases and J by 4 bases, leaving 10 bases between them. The CDR3 extends over 15 amino acids. CDR1 is SGHRS and CDR2 is YFSETQ in the germline V gene. The CDR3 DNA is TGCGCCAGCAGCTTGGTTCTTGGCCCCACCGGGGAGCTGTTTTTT. Translation: CASSLVLGPTGELFF.

The chain carries TRBV29-1 and TRBJ1-1; D perhaps matches TRBD1 (5 bases). CDR3 length: 14 residues. Trimming left V 2 bases short and J 1 base short, with 11 bases between. Germline V gives CDR1 SQVTM, CDR2 ANQGSEA. CDR3 residues: CSVESRAANTEAFF. For the CDR3, the DNA is TGCAGCGTTGAATCCAGGGCGGCGAACACTGAAGCTTTCTTT.

This chain uses TRBV5-4 with TRBJ2-1; unclear D gene. Germline lookup yields CDR1 SGHNT and CDR2 YYREEE (reference sequence). The CDR3 has 17 amino acids. Trimming removed 6 bases at V and 6 bases at J, with 25 bases between. DNA for the CDR3: TGTGCCAGCACCCCCCTCCGACCGGCCCCCAGGCCCAATGAGCAGTTCTTC. Translated, it gives CASTPLRPAPRPNEQFF.

The sample holds a few counts of this clone. This chain connects TRBV5-4 to TRBJ1-1; TRBD1 is a possible D gene (5 bases). In germline, CDR1 is SGHNT, CDR2 YYREEE (reference sequence). The CDR3 runs 14 residues. Trimming removed 2 bases from V and 3 bases from J, with 11 bases in between. CDR3 DNA: TGTGCCAGCAGCTTCAATCCGACAGACACTGAAGCTTTCTTT. Translation: CASSFNPTDTEAFF.

The chain is built from TRBV9 and TRBJ1-4; tentatively, D is TRBD1 (6 bases). The CDR3 runs 16 residues. Trimming pared 0 bases from V and 8 bases from J, leaving 17 bases between. The germline CDR1 and CDR2 sequences are SGDLS and YYNGEE. CDR3 sequence reads: CASSVAPSQGREKLFF. Here the CDR3 DNA reads TGTGCCAGCAGCGTAGCTCCATCACAGGGTAGGGAAAAACTGTTTTTT. Drawing the rest from reference TRBV9 and TRBJ1-4, the complete variable domain is DSGVTQTPKHLITATGQRVTLRCSPRSGDLSVYWYQQSLDQGLQFLIQYYNGEERAKGNILERFSAQQFPDLHSELNLSSLELGDSALYFCASSVAPSQGREKLFFGSGTQLSVL.

The rearrangement links TRBV18 to TRBJ2-7; 10 bases are a match to TRBD2. The trim removed 4 bases at V and 4 bases at J, leaving 10 bases unmatched. This CDR3 has 16 residues. Germline values: CDR1 KGHSH, CDR2 LQKENI. The CDR3 DNA sequence: TGTGCCAGCTCACAGCTCCCTAGCGGGAGAGAATACGAGCAGTACTTC. Translated, it gives CASSQLPSGREYEQYF. Full variable domain (outside the CDR3, taken from reference TRBV18 and TRBJ2-7): NAGVMQNPRHLVRRRGQEARLRCSPMKGHSHVYWYRQLPEEGLKFMVYLQKENIIDESGMPKERFSAEFPKEGPSILRIQQVVRGDSAAYFCASSQLPSGREYEQYFGPGTRLTVT.

V and J are TRBV6-4 and TRBJ1-1; TRBD1 is a possible D gene (6 bases). CDR3 length: 13 amino acids. From germline, CDR1 is MRHNA and CDR2 SNTAGT. Trimming took off 3 bases at V and 11 bases at J, with 16 bases between the two ends. The CDR3 is CASSEGGGTKAFF. The CDR3 nucleotides are TGTGCCAGCAGTGAAGGGGGGGGCACTAAGGCTTTCTTT.

The V gene is TRBV6-1, the J gene TRBJ2-5; TRBD1 matches at 7 bases. Per germline, CDR1 MNHNS and CDR2 SASEGT. CDR3 length: 17 residues. The ends lost 2 bases at V and 2 bases at J; junction bases unmatched: 11. CDR3 DNA: TGTGCCAGCAGTGAATCGGTAATAGGACAGGAGCAAGAGACCCAGTACTTC. Translating gives CASSESVIGQEQETQYF.

V gene TRBV11-1 combines with J gene TRBJ2-2, with D maybe TRBD1 (5 bases). The CDR3 is 14 residues long. Trimming removed 6 bases from V and 6 bases from J, with 14 bases in between. Germline assignment: CDR1 SGHAT and CDR2 FQDESV (reference sequence). CDR3 sequence: CASSPRVISGELFF. As DNA, the CDR3 is TGTGCCAGCAGTCCCAGGGTTATCTCCGGGGAGCTGTTTTTT.

The V and J genes are TRBV19 and TRBJ2-5; no clear D gene. The germline gives CDR1 LNHDA, CDR2 SQIVND (reference sequence). V lost 6 bases to trimming and J lost 0 bases, with 14 bases between them. The CDR3 length is 15 residues. This CDR3 is CASSLQGWDQETQYF. The DNA of the CDR3 is TGTGCCAGTAGCCTTCAAGGGTGGGACCAAGAGACCCAGTACTTC. The variable domain in full, completed from reference TRBV19 and TRBJ2-5, reads DGGITQSPKYLFRKEGQNVTLSCEQNLNHDAMYWYRQDPGQGLRLIYYSQIVNDFQKGDIAEGYSVSREKKESFPLTVTSAQKNPTAFYLCASSLQGWDQETQYFGPGTRLLVL.

The chain combines TRBV30 with TRBJ1-5; 8 nucleotides agree with TRBD1. There are 14 residues in the CDR3. J gave up 9 bases and V 4 bases, and 11 bases lay outside the gene matches. Germline loops: CDR1 GTSNPN, CDR2 SVGIG (reference sequence). The CDR3 nucleotides are TGTGCCTGGACCACTGGGACAGGACGTCTGCCCCAGCATTTT. Protein: CAWTTGTGRLPQHF.

V is TRBV30 and J is TRBJ2-5; possibly TRBD1 for D (6 bases). Germline V gives CDR1 GTSNPN, CDR2 SVGIG (reference sequence). The CDR3 is 15 residues long. Trimming took 2 bases from V and 4 from J, leaving 17 bases between them. The CDR3 DNA follows: TGTGCCTGGAGTCTACACGGGACAACGATAGAGACCCAGTACTTC. Its translation: CAWSLHGTTIETQYF.

The CDR3 coding sequence is TGTGCCAGCTCAGTCAGTGGACCGAACTCTGGGGCCAACGTCCTGACTTTC. It specifies CASSVSGPNSGANVLTF. This sequence joins TRBV18 and TRBJ2-6; D gene uncertain. The CDR3 is 17 residues long. The ends were cut back, 5 bases at V and 0 bases at J, with 14 bases in the middle. Germline assignment: CDR1 KGHSH and CDR2 LQKENI.

Turning to this clone: In the same sample, other DNA sequences code for this CDR3. The gene calls are TRBV6-1 and TRBJ2-7, with unresolved D. The CDR3 sequence is 12 residues long. The germline V gene encodes CDR1 MNHNS and CDR2 SASEGT. The V end lost 5 bases, the J end lost 0 bases, and 5 bases lay between the germline ends. DNA for the CDR3: TGTGCCAGCAGTCCAACCTCCTACGAGCAGTACTTC. Translated: CASSPTSYEQYF.

This rearrangement joins TRBV5-4 to TRBJ2-1; D is perhaps TRBD1 (6 bases). Germline V gene lookup returns CDR1 SGHNT and CDR2 YYREEE (reference sequence). Trimming took 5 bases from V and 1 from J, leaving 13 bases between them. The CDR3 runs 15 residues. For the CDR3, the DNA is TGTGCCAGCAGGTGGGGGCGAAATTCCTACAATGAGCAGTTCTTC. Its translation is CASRWGRNSYNEQFF.

This chain uses TRBV11-2 with TRBJ2-6; TRBD1 matches 8 bases. Germline CDR1 is SGHAT and CDR2 is FQNNGV. Germline trimming cut 5 bases from V and 13 bases from J; bases unmatched to any gene: 10. This CDR3 region has 14 residues. CDR3 sequence (DNA): TGTGCCAGCAGCCCGGACAGGGCCCCAGGGGTCCTGACTTTC. Protein product: CASSPDRAPGVLTF.

This chain joins TRBV2 and TRBJ1-2; 9 bases agree with TRBD1. The germline gives CDR1 SNHLY, CDR2 FYNNEI. V gave up 4 bases and J gave up 4 bases; unmatched junction bases: 4. The CDR3 spans 14 residues. CDR3 protein: CASSGGTGPYGYTF. The CDR3 coding sequence is TGTGCCAGCAGTGGAGGGACAGGGCCCTATGGCTACACCTTC.

This rearrangement joins TRBV29-1 to TRBJ2-7; TRBD2 matches 10 bases. This CDR3 has 17 amino acids. J was trimmed by 1 base and V by 0 bases; bases with no gene match: 9. Germline-derived CDR1 and CDR2 are SQVTM and ANQGSEA. The CDR3, as DNA: TGCAGCGTTGAAGATCGTCTAGCGGGAGTCCTATCCTACGAGCAGTACTTC. Encoded protein: CSVEDRLAGVLSYEQYF.

The rearrangement joins TRBV27 to TRBJ1-2; a weak D match, TRBD1 (6 bases). The germline V gene has CDR1 MNHEY and CDR2 SMNVEV (reference sequence). The length of the CDR3 is 12 residues. The germline V and J ends were trimmed by 3 bases and 8 bases, with 10 bases remaining between them. DNA of the CDR3: TGTGCCAGCAGTTTCAGGGGTGGAGGCTACACCTTC. Its translation is CASSFRGGGYTF.